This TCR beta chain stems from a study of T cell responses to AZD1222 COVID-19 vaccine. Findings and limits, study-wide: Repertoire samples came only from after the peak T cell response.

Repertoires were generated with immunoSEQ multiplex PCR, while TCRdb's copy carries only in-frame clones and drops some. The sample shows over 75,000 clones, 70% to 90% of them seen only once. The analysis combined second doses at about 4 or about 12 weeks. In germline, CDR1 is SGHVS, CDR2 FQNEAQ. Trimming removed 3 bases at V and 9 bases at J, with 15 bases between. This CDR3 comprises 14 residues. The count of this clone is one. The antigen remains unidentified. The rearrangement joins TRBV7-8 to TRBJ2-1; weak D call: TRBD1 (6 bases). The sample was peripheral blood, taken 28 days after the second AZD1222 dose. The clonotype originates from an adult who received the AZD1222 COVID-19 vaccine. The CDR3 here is CASSFYRRQAEQFF. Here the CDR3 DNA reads TGTGCCAGCAGCTTTTACAGAAGACAGGCTGAGCAGTTCTTC.